One and the same sample provided the 31 T cell receptor beta chains below, sequenced in a study of molecular identifiers for immune sequencing clone quantification. TCRdb called the PCR reads again in MiXCR, with one record for every CDR3 protein. The table has around 300,000 distinct CDR3 sequences, roughly 24% seen once. The sample consisted of naive CD8+ T cells from blood, with Jurkat cell RNA spiked in. Subset: FACS-sorted CD8+CD4-CCR7+CD45RA+ naive T cells. Receptors were obtained from a human donor in good health. Some libraries in this study had Jurkat cell RNA spiked in.

The chain combines TRBV20-1 with TRBJ2-2, with 8 nucleotides matching TRBD2. The CDR3 extends over 14 amino acids. Germline V gene data show CDR1 as DFQATT and CDR2 as SNEGSKA (reference sequence). With 2 bases clipped from V and 1 base from J, the junction kept 0 bases outside the gene matches. CDR3 region: CSARLAGNTGELFF. The DNA of the CDR3 is TGCAGTGCTAGACTAGCGGGGAACACCGGGGAGCTGTTTTTT.

V is TRBV12-3 or TRBV12-4 and J is TRBJ2-5, with 11 bases lining up with TRBD1. The CDR3 consists of 15 residues. J was trimmed by 5 bases and V by 5 bases; bases with no gene match: 7. The CDR3 nucleotides read TGTGCCAGCAGTCCGTCGGACAGGGGGCGTGAGACCCAGTACTTC. It specifies CASSPSDRGRETQYF.

In regard to this clonotype: Compared with germline, one end of the junction differs, possibly owing to a read error. The gene calls are TRBV12-3 or TRBV12-4 and TRBJ2-5; TRBD2 matches 11 bases. There are 15 residues in the CDR3. CDR3 loop: CASRPTSGRGEPQYF. The CDR3, as DNA: TGTGCCAGCAGACCAACTAGCGGGAGAGGAGAGCCCCAGTACTTC.

This chain connects TRBV27 to TRBJ2-5, with D unresolved. Trimming removed 3 bases from V and 0 bases from J, with 5 bases in between. The CDR3 length is 13 residues. Germline loops: CDR1 MNHEY, CDR2 SMNVEV (reference sequence). CDR3 region: CASSFANQETQYF. The CDR3 region has the DNA TGTGCCAGCAGTTTTGCCAACCAAGAGACCCAGTACTTC.

V gene TRBV2 combines with J gene TRBJ1-6, with D perhaps TRBD1 (6 bases). This CDR3 is built from 15 residues. V was cut by 2 bases and J by 7 bases, with 12 bases left in between. Germline loops: CDR1 SNHLY, CDR2 FYNNEI. In DNA form, the CDR3 reads TGTGCCAGCAGTGAATGGGGGCGAATGAATTCACCCCTCCACTTT. Its translation is CASSEWGRMNSPLHF.

This clonotype was observed many times. This sequence joins TRBV20-1 and TRBJ2-7; D gene ambiguous. Trimming cost V 5 bases and J 2 bases, with 19 bases left between them. CDR3 length: 15 amino acids. Germline-derived CDR1 and CDR2 are DFQATT and SNEGSKA (reference sequence). Written as DNA, the CDR3 is TGCAGTGCTTATCCTACAGCTGAACTAACCTACGAGCAGTACTTC. Protein sequence: CSAYPTAELTYEQYF.

This chain links TRBV27 with TRBJ2-5; the D gene is possibly TRBD2 (5 bases). Trimming took off 3 bases at V and 0 bases at J, with 11 bases between the two ends. The CDR3 is 15 residues long. Germline loops: CDR1 MNHEY, CDR2 SMNVEV (reference sequence). The CDR3 coding sequence is TGTGCCAGCAGTTTGTCTAGCTGGGACCAAGAGACCCAGTACTTC. The encoded protein is CASSLSSWDQETQYF.

This clonotype showed up many times. At one boundary the junction diverges from the germline segment, which might be a read error. The chain couples TRBV7-2 to TRBJ2-7, with D tentatively TRBD1 (5 bases). The CDR3 contains 8 residues. Looked up from germline, CDR1 is SGHTA and CDR2 is FQGNSA. As DNA, the CDR3 is TGTGCCAGCAAGGGGATAAACTTC. It codes for CASKGINF.

This clonotype was counted only a few times. The V call is TRBV12-3 or TRBV12-4, the J call TRBJ2-4, with D uncertain. V was clipped by 4 bases and J by 8 bases, with 6 bases between them. The CDR3 length is 11 residues. CDR3 DNA sequence: TGTGCCAGCAGTTCCGAGGACATTCAGTACTTC. Protein product: CASSSEDIQYF.

Of note for this clonotype: Just one base apart from a much larger clone, this may be a read error. The CDR3 ends on some other residue instead of the conserved phenylalanine or tryptophan, so this is likely a read error. V and J are TRBV30 and TRBJ2-6; D ambiguous. Deletions cut 5 bases from V and 4 bases from J, with 12 bases between. Germline V gives CDR1 GTSNPN, CDR2 SVGIG (reference sequence). CDR3 length equals 14 residues. CDR3 nucleotide sequence: TGTGCCTGGGTGGACCTATCCGGGGCCAACGTCCTGACTCTC. It yields the protein CAWVDLSGANVLTL.

This clonotype was detected only a few times. This chain uses TRBV28 with TRBJ2-7; TRBD2 matches 8 bases. The CDR3 length is 16 residues. J gave up 5 bases and V 3 bases, and 12 bases lay outside the gene matches. From germline, CDR1 is MDHEN and CDR2 SYDVKM. The CDR3 here is CASSFPLRGGPHEQYF. The CDR3 DNA follows: TGTGCCAGCAGTTTCCCGCTCCGGGGGGGGCCCCACGAGCAGTACTTC.

This clonotype was found a few times. This sequence joins TRBV29-1 and TRBJ2-2; D gene ambiguous. The CDR3 sequence is 12 residues long. CDR1 and CDR2 from the germline V gene are SQVTM and ANQGSEA. V gave up 4 bases and J gave up 7 bases, with 10 bases separating them. The CDR3 DNA sequence: TGCAGCGTTGGAGGCAGGAACGGGGAGCTGTTTTTT. It codes for CSVGGRNGELFF.

The table lists this clonotype with a few counts. This rearrangement joins TRBV20-1 to TRBJ2-7; D is possibly TRBD1 or TRBD2 (5 bases each). Looked up from germline, CDR1 is DFQATT and CDR2 is SNEGSKA (reference sequence). The CDR3 has 19 residues. V lost 1 base, J lost 0 bases, and 25 bases lay in between. Here the CDR3 DNA reads TGCAGTGCTAGAGGCTTGGGGAACCGGGACGCCGCGTTCTCCTACGAGCAGTACTTC. This encodes CSARGLGNRDAAFSYEQYF.

CDR3 DNA: TGTGCCAGCAGTTTTTCAAACTGGCAGGCTAATGGCTACACCTTC. Amino acid sequence: CASSFSNWQANGYTF. The chain is built from TRBV12-3 or TRBV12-4 and TRBJ1-2; no reliable D call. V was shortened by 3 bases and J by 6 bases, with 17 bases between the two germline ends. This CDR3 contains 15 residues.

The CDR3 DNA follows: TGCAGTGGACTAGAGTTAGGGCTCTTGAGGTACAATGAGCAGTTCTTC. It yields the protein CSGLELGLLRYNEQFF. This chain uses TRBV20-1 with TRBJ2-1, with D possibly matching TRBD2 (6 bases). V was trimmed by 7 bases and J by 4 bases, leaving 23 bases between them. The CDR3 runs 16 residues. The germline gives CDR1 DFQATT, CDR2 SNEGSKA (reference sequence).

This clonotype was seen repeatedly, ten times or more. The gene calls are TRBV6-5 and TRBJ2-7; weak D call: TRBD2 (5 bases). Germline V gene lookup returns CDR1 MNHEY and CDR2 SVGAGI. The CDR3 runs to 10 residues. V was shortened by 10 bases and J by 5 bases, with 9 bases between the two germline ends. CDR3 sequence (DNA): TGTGCCACCCGAGCGGACGAGCAGTACTTC. It yields the protein CATRADEQYF.

Of note for this clonotype: This sequence may be a read error, since a much larger clone differs from it by one base. Because it lacks the conserved phenylalanine or tryptophan at the end, this CDR3 is likely a read error. The chain has TRBV4-1 and TRBJ2-3, with a tentative D call TRBD2 (6 bases). Deletions cut 0 bases from V and 4 bases from J, with 14 bases between. CDR3 size: 16 residues. Germline V gene lookup returns CDR1 MGHRA and CDR2 YSYEKL. CDR3 DNA sequence: TGCGCCAGCAGCCAAGAACCGGGACTGTCTTCAGATACGCAGTATCTT. Its translation is CASSQEPGLSSDTQYL.

The rearrangement uses TRBV4-2 and TRBJ1-1; a weak D match, TRBD1 (6 bases). With 1 base removed from V and 5 bases from J, the gap between germline ends came to 11 bases. Germline CDR1 reads LGHNA; CDR2 reads YNFKEQ. The CDR3 has 14 amino acids. The CDR3 is CASSQVGGTTEAFF. The CDR3, as DNA: TGTGCCAGCAGCCAAGTTGGGGGCACTACTGAAGCTTTCTTT.

This clonotype was detected many times. This sequence joins TRBV7-9 and TRBJ2-2; 7 positions match TRBD1. The CDR3 consists of 12 residues. Germline V gene sequence: CDR1 SEHNR, CDR2 FQNEAQ (reference sequence). The trim removed 6 bases at V and 6 bases at J, leaving 1 base unmatched. The CDR3 loop is CASSTGAGELFF. The CDR3 DNA reads TGTGCCAGCAGTACAGGGGCCGGGGAGCTGTTTTTT.

This clonotype was observed a few times. This likely comes from a read error, as the CDR3 has no conserved phenylalanine or tryptophan at its end. V and J are TRBV6-5 and TRBJ1-1, with TRBD1 as a possible D gene (6 bases). V dropped 6 bases and J dropped 5 bases, with 16 bases sitting between them. Germline V gene data show CDR1 as MNHEY and CDR2 as SVGAGI. The CDR3 runs 14 residues. The CDR3 DNA reads as TGTGCCAGCAGCGTAACAGGGTTGGGAACTGAAGCTTTCTAT. This codes for CASSVTGLGTEAFY.

In this sample, this clonotype turned up many times. This rearrangement joins TRBV11-2 to TRBJ1-1, with 9 bases aligning to TRBD1. This CDR3 region has 16 residues. V dropped 5 bases and J dropped 0; count of bases not matched to a gene: 7. CDR1 and CDR2 (germline): SGHAT, FQNNGV. The CDR3 DNA reads as TGTGCCAGCAGCCCACGGACAGGGGACTTGAACACTGAAGCTTTCTTT. It is translated as CASSPRTGDLNTEAFF. Together with reference TRBV11-2 and TRBJ1-1, the CDR3 gives the full variable domain: EAGVAQSPRYKIIEKRQSVAFWCNPISGHATLYWYQQILGQGPKLLIQFQNNGVVDDSQLPKDRFSAERLKGVDSTLKIQPAKLEDSAVYLCASSPRTGDLNTEAFFGQGTRLTVV.

This clonotype came up many times. A read error may account for a junction end that differs from germline. Here the CDR3 DNA reads TGTGCCAGCAGTTTAGGGGTTAACCAGCCCCAGCATTTT. Translating it yields CASSLGVNQPQHF. The rearrangement links TRBV7-9 to TRBJ1-5; perhaps TRBD1 as D (5 bases). The V gene's germline CDR1 is SEHNR and CDR2 FQNEAQ (reference sequence). CDR3 length: 13 residues.

Note on this clonotype: One end of the junction does not line up with germline, which may come from a read error. V and J are TRBV19 and TRBJ2-7, with 7 bases fitting TRBD1. The CDR3 contains 13 residues. Germline CDR1 LNHDA, CDR2 SQIVND (reference sequence). The CDR3 nucleotides are TGTGCCAGTAGTCCGGGACAGACCTACGAGCAGTGCTTC. Encoded protein: CASSPGQTYEQCF.

This clonotype was seen a single time. A read error is possible here, since a much larger clone lies one base away. This chain links TRBV27 with TRBJ2-2, with D uncertain. Trimming cost V 10 bases and J 2 bases, with 11 bases left between them. The CDR3 sequence is 13 residues long. Per the germline V gene, CDR1 is MNHEY and CDR2 is SMNVEV (reference sequence). The CDR3 DNA reads as TGTGCCAACAACCCCAGAAACACCGGGGAGCTGTTTTTT. This gives the protein CANNPRNTGELFF.

In the case of this clonotype: With a much larger clone just one base away, this may be a read error. J is TRBJ2-5 and V is TRBV7-9; D is unresolved. The V gene's germline CDR1 is SEHNR and CDR2 FQNEAQ (reference sequence). The CDR3 runs to 13 residues. CDR3 bases: TGTGCCAGCAGCTTAGGGCTTCAAGAGACCCGGTACTTC. It specifies CASSLGLQETRYF.

The chain is built from TRBV4-3 and TRBJ2-7, with 7 bases that match TRBD2. The CDR3 covers 16 residues. Trimming took 4 bases from V and 7 from J; bases not matched to a gene: 16. CDR1 LGHNA and CDR2 YSLEER come from the germline V gene. CDR3 in DNA: TGCGCCAGCAGCCTAGTCCCCGGGGGGATAGGTGGGGAGCAGTACTTC. Its translation is CASSLVPGGIGGEQYF.

This clonotype was seen ten or more times. The chain combines TRBV7-9 with TRBJ1-1, with D maybe TRBD1 (5 bases). CDR1 is SEHNR, CDR2 FQNEAQ, per germline (reference sequence). The germline V and J ends were trimmed by 2 bases and 2 bases, with 12 bases remaining between them. The CDR3 is made up of 15 amino acids. The CDR3 region is CASSLIQGGNTEAFF. CDR3 sequence (DNA): TGTGCCAGCAGCTTAATCCAGGGTGGAAACACTGAAGCTTTCTTT.

This clonotype has a handful of counts. The chain couples TRBV5-6 to TRBJ2-3; tentative D call: TRBD2 (5 bases). The CDR3 covers 14 residues. Germline V lookup: CDR1 SGHDT, CDR2 YYEEEE. Trimming shortened V by 4 bases and J by 2 bases, and 11 bases separated the two germline ends. The CDR3 protein is CASSLGLTTDTQYF. CDR3 sequence (DNA): TGTGCCAGCAGCCTAGGACTTACCACAGATACGCAGTATTTT.

This clonotype was seen more than once but under ten times. The V and J genes are TRBV19 and TRBJ2-3; D tentatively reads TRBD1 or TRBD2 (6 bases each). This CDR3 is built from 13 residues. Germline CDR1 and CDR2: LNHDA and SQIVND (reference sequence). V was clipped by 5 bases and J by 4 bases, with 10 bases between them. CDR3 nucleotide sequence: TGTGCCAGTAGTTTCGGGGGCTCAGATACGCAGTATTTT. Translating gives CASSFGGSDTQYF.

This clonotype was seen many times. The J gene is TRBJ2-1, the V gene TRBV30; D uncertain. This CDR3 is 11 amino acids long. Deletions cut 2 bases from V and 8 bases from J, with 7 bases between. Germline lookup yields CDR1 GTSNPN and CDR2 SVGIG (reference sequence). CDR3 in amino acids: CAWSPSDEQFF. In nucleotides, the CDR3 is TGTGCCTGGAGTCCCTCTGATGAGCAGTTCTTC.

This chain connects TRBV6-5 to TRBJ2-3, with 8 nucleotides matching TRBD2. This CDR3 is 15 amino acids long. Germline CDR1 MNHEY, CDR2 SVGAGI. V shed 6 bases and J 3 bases; nucleotides not matched to a gene: 8. The DNA for the CDR3 is TGTGCCAGCAGCCTAACTCGGGAGGGTACAGATACGCAGTATTTT. This translates into CASSLTREGTDTQYF.